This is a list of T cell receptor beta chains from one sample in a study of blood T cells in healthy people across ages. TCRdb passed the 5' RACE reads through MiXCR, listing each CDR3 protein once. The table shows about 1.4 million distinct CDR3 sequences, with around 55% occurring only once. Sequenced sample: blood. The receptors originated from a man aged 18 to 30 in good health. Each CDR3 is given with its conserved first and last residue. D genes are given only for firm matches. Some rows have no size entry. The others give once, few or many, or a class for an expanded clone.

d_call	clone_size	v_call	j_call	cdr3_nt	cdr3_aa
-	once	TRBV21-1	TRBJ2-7	TGTGCCAGCAGCAACTTGACAGGGCCAACGGGGGAGCAGTACTTC	CASSNLTGPTGEQYF
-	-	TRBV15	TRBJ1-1	TGTGCCACCAGCAGAGATCGGAGGATGAACACTGCAGCTTTCTTT	CATSRDRRMNTAAFF
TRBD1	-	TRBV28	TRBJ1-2	TGTGCCAGCAGTTTATGGGACAGGGCGGGGAATGGCTACACCTTC	CASSLWDRAGNGYTF
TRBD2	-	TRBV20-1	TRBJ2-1	TGCAGTGCTAGGGACCAACTAGCGGGGTATTACGAGCAGTTCTTC	CSARDQLAGYYEQFF
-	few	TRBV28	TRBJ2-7	TGTGCCAGCAGTCAATCGTTCTACGAGCAGTACTTC	CASSQSFYEQYF
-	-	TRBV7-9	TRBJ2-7	TGTGCCAGCAGCTTAGACGTCAGCGGGCACGAGCAGTACTTC	CASSLDVSGHEQYF
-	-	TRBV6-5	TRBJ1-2	TGTGCCAGCAGTTACTCGAGGGCATTCCGAGGCTATGGCTACACCTTC	CASSYSRAFRGYGYTF
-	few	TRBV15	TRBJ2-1	TGTGCCACCAGCAGAGGCGGGACGGGGGGCGCCCCCTACAATGAGCAGTTCTTC	CATSRGGTGGAPYNEQFF
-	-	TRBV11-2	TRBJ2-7	TGTGCCAGCAGCTTAGTGTTCGATGGGGGGCTCGTGTCCTACGAGCAGTACTTC	CASSLVFDGGLVSYEQYF
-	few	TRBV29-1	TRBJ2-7	TGCAGCGTTGAAGGGGGGGCTTTCCCGTCCTACGAGCAGTACTTC	CSVEGGAFPSYEQYF
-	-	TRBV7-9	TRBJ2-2	TGTGCCAGCAGCTCCCGACAGCGGGAGCTGTTTTTT	CASSSRQRELFF
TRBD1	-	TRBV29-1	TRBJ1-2	TGCAGCGTCGGGGACAGGGCTGGTTACACCTTC	CSVGDRAGYTF
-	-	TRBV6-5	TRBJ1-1	TGTGCCAGCAGTGGTTCAGCCGGGAACACTGAAGCTTTCTTT	CASSGSAGNTEAFF
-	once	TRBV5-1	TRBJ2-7	TGCGCCAGCACCATCCTTCAAATTTACGAGCAGTACTTC	CASTILQIYEQYF
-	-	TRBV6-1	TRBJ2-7	TGTGCCAGCAGTGAAGAGATGCAGGAGAATTACGAGCAGTACTTC	CASSEEMQENYEQYF
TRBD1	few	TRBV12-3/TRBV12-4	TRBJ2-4	TGTGCCAGCAGGGGGGACAGGGGCAAAAACATTCAGTACTTC	CASRGDRGKNIQYF
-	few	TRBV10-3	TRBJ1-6	TGTGCCATCAGTGCTGGGGATCCGGCAACCCTTTCACCCCTCCACTTT	CAISAGDPATLSPLHF